These T cell receptor beta chains were read from a single sample in a study of T cell responses to AZD1222 COVID-19 vaccine. TCRdb keeps only in-frame clones here, not all; method: immunoSEQ multiplex PCR. Counted here are 55,000 to 65,000 clones, approximately 83% occurring once; the ten biggest clones make up less than 15%. The source material was peripheral blood, sampled on day 0 of AZD1222 vaccination. These receptors were obtained from an adult in good health. Each CDR3 is given with its conserved first and last residue. A D gene is named only where the DNA matches it firmly. Clone size is stated in some rows and not others, as once, few, many or a class when expanded.

TRBJ2-1,TRBV5-4,-,-,TGTGCCAGCAGCTTGAGGTTCCGGGAGCAGTTCTTC,CASSLRFREQFF
TRBJ2-7,TRBV27,-,-,TGTGCCACCCCTGGAACGCAGTACTTC,CATPGTQYF
TRBJ1-5,TRBV7-2,-,-,TGTGCCAGCAGCTTAGGGATTAGCAATCAGCCCCAGCATTTT,CASSLGISNQPQHF
TRBJ2-3,TRBV29-1,-,-,TGCAGCGCAGGGGGGAGGGGTAGCGCCACAGATACGCAGTATTTT,CSAGGRGSATDTQYF
TRBJ1-3,TRBV6-5,-,-,TGTGCCAGCAGTTACTCCCCGGAGAGGAACACCATATATTTT,CASSYSPERNTIYF
TRBJ2-7,TRBV6-2/TRBV6-3,-,-,TGTGCCAGCAGTTTCGGTCGTGGCCAGTACGAGCAGTACTTC,CASSFGRGQYEQYF
TRBJ2-3,TRBV5-4,-,-,TGTGCCAGCAGCTTGGTGGGGTCAGATACGCAGTATTTT,CASSLVGSDTQYF
TRBJ2-1,TRBV6-5,-,-,TGTGCCAGCAGTTACTCAGGGGGTAACAATGAGCAGTTCTTC,CASSYSGGNNEQFF
TRBJ2-7,TRBV4-2,-,-,TGTGCCAGCAGCCGAGACTACGAGCAGTACTTC,CASSRDYEQYF
TRBJ1-4,TRBV5-5,-,-,TGTGCCAGCAGCTTGATGGACAGTGGTGAAAAACTGTTTTTT,CASSLMDSGEKLFF
TRBJ1-5,TRBV6-5,TRBD1,-,TGTGCCACCGGGGACAGCCTAGGGCCCCAGCATTTT,CATGDSLGPQHF
TRBJ1-5,TRBV28,-,-,TGTGCCAGCACCCTTCCCTTGGAGCCCCAGCATTTT,CASTLPLEPQHF
TRBJ1-1,TRBV23-1,-,-,TGCGCCAGCATTACAAGAGCTACAGCGCTCATGAACACTGAAGCTTTCTTT,CASITRATALMNTEAFF
TRBJ1-3,TRBV6-5,-,-,TGTGCCAGCAGTTACTCTCGCAGGGGCTCTGGAAACACCATATATTTT,CASSYSRRGSGNTIYF
TRBJ1-2,TRBV6-5,TRBD1,-,TGTGCCAGCAGTTACTCCCGACAGGGGACCCCCCGGGGCTACACCTTC,CASSYSRQGTPRGYTF
TRBJ2-3,TRBV19,TRBD1,-,TGTGCCAGTAGTTATGGGCTCCCTGACAGGGGGGATACGCAGTATTTT,CASSYGLPDRGDTQYF
TRBJ2-1,TRBV4-2,TRBD2,-,TGTGCCAGCAGCCAGCCGGGACTAGCGGGGGGGCGTGAGCAGTTCTTC,CASSQPGLAGGREQFF
TRBJ2-1,TRBV28,-,-,TGTGCCAGCAGCCAGACCGGGACCTACAATGAGCAGTTCTTC,CASSQTGTYNEQFF
TRBJ1-2,TRBV27,TRBD1,-,TGTGCCAGCAAAGCTTCGACAGGGGTGGACGACTATGGCTACACCTTC,CASKASTGVDDYGYTF
TRBJ2-7,TRBV28,-,-,TGTGCCAGCAGTTCCATCTACGAGCAGTACTTC,CASSSIYEQYF
TRBJ2-1,TRBV27,-,-,TGTGCCAGCAGTTTCACTGGGCTAGGTGAGCAGTTCTTC,CASSFTGLGEQFF
TRBJ1-1,TRBV19,-,-,TGTGCCAGTAGTACCCCCCGGGCAGAAGCTTTCTTT,CASSTPRAEAFF
TRBJ1-1,TRBV28,-,-,TGTGCCAGCGCAGGAGCCCTTGCCGCTTTCTTT,CASAGALAAFF
TRBJ1-5,TRBV6-5,-,-,TGTGCCAGCGGCCCCAATCAGCCCCAGCATTTT,CASGPNQPQHF
TRBJ2-7,TRBV4-1,TRBD2,-,TGCGCCAGCAGCCAATTTGGGGAGGGCTCCTACGAGCAGTACTTC,CASSQFGEGSYEQYF
TRBJ2-5,TRBV7-3,TRBD2,few,TGTGCCAGCAGCCCAACGCCGGGACTACAAGAGACCCAGTACTTC,CASSPTPGLQETQYF
TRBJ2-2,TRBV2,TRBD1,-,TGTGCCAGCAGGCCGGGACAGGGGAACACCGGGGAGCTGTTTTTT,CASRPGQGNTGELFF
TRBJ1-4,TRBV19,-,-,TGTGCCAGTAGTATAGCACGGAGTAGACGGAATGAAAAACTGTTTTTT,CASSIARSRRNEKLFF
TRBJ1-2,TRBV3-1/TRBV3-2,TRBD1,-,TGTGCCAGCAGCCACACAGGGGATTATGGCTACACCTTC,CASSHTGDYGYTF
TRBJ1-6,TRBV10-1,-,-,TGCGCCAGCAGTGACAGGGTTAATTCACCCCTCCACTTT,CASSDRVNSPLHF
TRBJ1-6,TRBV2,-,-,TGTGCCAGCAATGGGGGGATGAGTAATTCACCCCTCCACTTT,CASNGGMSNSPLHF
TRBJ2-1,TRBV20-1,TRBD2,-,TGCAGTGCTAGTGATCTGACTACTAGCGACTACAATGAGCAGTTCTTC,CSASDLTTSDYNEQFF
TRBJ2-5,TRBV4-1,TRBD1,-,TGCGCCAGCAGCCCCTCCGGGACAGGGCCCCAAGAGACCCAGTACTTC,CASSPSGTGPQETQYF
TRBJ2-5,TRBV5-1,-,once,TGCGCCAGCAGCCCGAGTCCGGACCTCCAAGAGACCCAGTACTTC,CASSPSPDLQETQYF
TRBJ1-1,TRBV11-2,-,-,TGTGCCAGCAGCTTAGCGGGGCAGGAGCAAGCTTTCTTT,CASSLAGQEQAFF
TRBJ1-2,TRBV29-1,TRBD1,once,TGCAGCGTTGAAGATCAATGGACAGGGAACTATGGCTACACCTTC,CSVEDQWTGNYGYTF
TRBJ1-6,TRBV4-1,-,-,TGCGCCAGCAGCCAAGAAGGGGGGGCATCACCCCTCCACTTT,CASSQEGGASPLHF
TRBJ2-7,TRBV10-2,-,-,TGCGCCTCAACTTCAGGGGCTAACTACGAGCAGTACTTC,CASTSGANYEQYF
TRBJ1-2,TRBV3-1/TRBV3-2,-,-,TGTGCCAGCAGTCCCGGGTCTCTCTATGGCTACACCTTC,CASSPGSLYGYTF
TRBJ1-5,TRBV2,-,-,TGTGCCAGCAGTGTTCTGCGATCGAATCAGCCCCAGCATTTT,CASSVLRSNQPQHF
TRBJ2-2,TRBV24-1,TRBD2,-,TGTGCCACCACGTCCGGGGGGACGAACACCGGGGAGCTGTTTTTT,CATTSGGTNTGELFF
TRBJ1-1,TRBV6-1,TRBD1,-,TGTGCCAGCAGTGAACTGACAGGGGGCTTCACTGAAGCTTTCTTT,CASSELTGGFTEAFF
TRBJ2-5,TRBV11-3,-,once,TGTGCCAGCAGCCCTGGGGGTTCTAGTCCAGAGACCCAGTACTTC,CASSPGGSSPETQYF